Sequencing of this T cell receptor beta chain was carried out in a study of blood T cell repertoires in COVID-19 (TCRdb year 2020). About the full investigation: Samples from collaborators originated in the United States, Italy and Spain and spanned both the acute and convalescent phases of COVID-19. A de-identified subject ID, COVID-19 status, age in years and sex were almost always included in the sample metadata. Samples were obtained from the ongoing ImmuneRACE study (first 160 participants) and from 1,200 or so subjects provided by 6 global collaborators. Deeply sampled blood TCRbeta repertoires from subjects exposed to, actively infected with, or recovered from COVID-19 were included in the dataset. The material from the prospective study consisted of cDNA or gDNA derived from T cells, B-cell-depleted T cells, or PBMCs. The repertoires were released in a freely available public database intended as a resource for research on the immune response to SARS-CoV-2. Where available, HLA class I and class II types were taken from metadata supplied by the sample provider and were not determined by assay-based typing. Here is what the overall study found, with its caveats: The amount of clinical and demographic metadata varied by source and participant and was provided uncurated.

TCRbeta CDR3 regions were amplified from genomic DNA by means of the immunoSEQ Assay, a bias-controlled multiplex PCR. The published analysis was carried out like this. Nucleated cell counts per sample were estimated from amplification of reference gene primers within the assay. To quantify the absolute abundance of each unique TCRbeta CDR3 rearrangement, sequence reads were collapsed and filtered. For each sample, productive Simpson clonality was calculated as the square root of Simpson's diversity index across productive rearrangements. As stored in TCRdb, this immuneACCESS dataset retains in-frame rearrangements with V and J assigned. A fraction of the clones does not appear; measured against another copy, unresolved V genes explain less than half of the discrepancy, and the remainder lacks a known reason. Clone size and V and J calls were adopted from that table, with D and trimming inferred from the DNA. Counted in this sample were roughly 74,000 clones; roughly 81% of them appeared once. The top ten clonotypes cover around a third of the sample.

V and J lose 0 bases and 2 bases, and a span of 7 bases separates them. From cysteine to phenylalanine, the CDR3 is 14 amino acids long. Only the CDR3 region is kept as DNA, spanning 42 bases read in frame from base 1. The germline V gene provides CDR1 SGHRS and CDR2 YFSETQ. The collaborating institutions used their own protocols to collect whole blood in K2EDTA tubes. For TCRbeta analysis, collaborators shipped samples in one of three forms: frozen whole blood, isolated PBMCs, or DNA extracted from either of those sample types. This clone has a single count. There is no known antigen for this receptor. Base-call qualities are not available, and no considerably larger clone is one nucleotide away.

In this chain, TRBV5-1 is recombined with TRBJ2-3; the D gene is perhaps TRBD2, on 6 matching bases. Sequenced sample: peripheral blood. This TCR was recovered from an older man with acute or convalescent COVID-19. The CDR3 has the sequence CASSLGRDTDTQYF. The DNA sequence follows: TGCGCCAGCAGCTTGGGGAGGGACACAGATACGCAGTATTTT.